The rows below give T cell receptor beta chains drawn from one sample of a study of cytomegalovirus exposure and HLA in healthy donors. Clones were sequenced by immunoSEQ multiplex PCR, and TCRdb holds only the in-frame ones, with some missing. The table records tens of thousands of clones, approximately 60% of them present only once. Sequenced sample: PBMCs. The receptors here all came from a woman aged 50 to 60 in good health and CMV-seropositive. Both conserved end residues are part of each CDR3. The order of the fields is CDR3 protein, V gene.

CASSPGQGGVDTEAFF TRBV5-1
CASSLGEQVRTEAFF TRBV6-5
CASSLEGGGEQFF TRBV7-7
CASRLDRAYEQYF TRBV27
CASSQDTLAGSYNEQFF TRBV4-2
CASSQEWTGVVGEKLFF TRBV4-3
CASSLVPGFGTEAFF TRBV7-8
CASSASAGTVEQFF TRBV6-5
CASSSHPPGINQPQHF TRBV28
CASSPGGTYEQYF TRBV5-1
CASTPGGGNQETQYF TRBV6-1
CASSRDSPYEQYF TRBV14
CASSEGVYTF TRBV6-1
CSVTVANEKLFF TRBV29-1
CASSSGPPNSPLHF TRBV28
CASSLEGGGYQPQHF TRBV5-1
CASSVKSAYEQYF TRBV2
CASSRKAGGITDTQYF TRBV19
CSLAGYYEQYF TRBV20-1
CASSLGGGPGNTIYF TRBV5-6
CATGGTSYEQYF TRBV27
CASIRQGNSNQPQHF TRBV6-1